The entry that follows covers one TCR beta chain sequence. The V and J ends lost 5 bases and 4 bases respectively, with 14 bases between them. Germline loops: CDR1 MNHNY, CDR2 SVGAGI (reference sequence). CDR3 length: 14 residues. Original processing methods: It was from reference gene primer amplification that nucleated cell counts were estimated. The method was immunoSEQ multiplex PCR; TCRdb's version includes in-frame clones alone and lacks a portion of them. For V, J and clone size, that table is used; D and trimming come from the DNA. The data contain roughly 47,000 clones, roughly nine tenths of them seen just once; the ten biggest clones take up roughly 15%. The data originate from a study of blood T cell repertoires in COVID-19. Background on the study: The origin of the acute and convalescent COVID-19 samples was the United States, Italy and Spain. The cDNA or gDNA used as material had been derived from T cells, B-cell-depleted T cells, or PBMCs.

The receptor's source is a man in his 70s with active COVID-19. The sequenced sample was peripheral blood. This rearrangement joins TRBV6-6 to TRBJ1-1; the D gene is possibly TRBD1 (6 bases). CDR3 DNA: TGTGCCAGCAGTACGAACACAGGGTCCACTGAAGCTTTCTTT. This codes for CASSTNTGSTEAFF.